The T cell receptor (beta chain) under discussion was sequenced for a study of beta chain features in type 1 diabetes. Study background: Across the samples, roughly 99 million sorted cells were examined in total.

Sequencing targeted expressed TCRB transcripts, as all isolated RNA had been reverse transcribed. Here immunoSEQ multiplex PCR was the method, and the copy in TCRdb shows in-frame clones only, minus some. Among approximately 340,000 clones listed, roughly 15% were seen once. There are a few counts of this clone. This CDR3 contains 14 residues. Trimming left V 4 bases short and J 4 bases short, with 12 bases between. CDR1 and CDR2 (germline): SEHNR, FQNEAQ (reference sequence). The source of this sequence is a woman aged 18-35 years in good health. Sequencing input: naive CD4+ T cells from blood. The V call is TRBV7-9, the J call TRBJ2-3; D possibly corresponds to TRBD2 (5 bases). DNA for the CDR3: TGTGCCAGCAGCTCAGGACTGGGCGCAGATACGCAGTATTTT. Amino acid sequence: CASSSGLGADTQYF. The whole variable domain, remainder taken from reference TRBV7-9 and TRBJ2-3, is DTGVSQNPRHKITKRGQNVTFRCDPISEHNRLYWYRQTLGQGPEFLTYFQNEAQLEKSRLLSDRFSAERPKGSFSTLEIQRTEQGDSAMYLCASSSGLGADTQYFGPGTRLTVL.